These T cell receptor beta chains were read from a single sample in a study of shared clonotypes between healthy human individuals. Measured with immunoSEQ multiplex PCR; TCRdb has only the in-frame clones, and not every one. Among some 2.4 million clones listed, 93% were seen once. The source material was naive CD4+ T cells from PBMCs. These receptors were obtained from a young man in good health. Some clones in this sample may be carry-over from other donors' samples. Both conserved end residues are part of each CDR3. The D gene is left open where the match is weak. Not every row has a clone size; where given, it reads once, few, many or a size class.

- TRBJ1-1 - TRBV5-1 TGCGCCAGCAGCTTGTACCCAGGGGAGACTGAAGCTTTCTTT CASSLYPGETEAFF
- TRBJ2-2 - TRBV30 TGTGCCTGGAGACCGGGACGGAAGAACACCGGGGAGCTGTTTTTT CAWRPGRKNTGELFF
- TRBJ2-1 - TRBV19 TGTGCCAGTAGTGACGGGTACAATGAGCAGTTCTTC CASSDGYNEQFF
- TRBJ2-7 - TRBV7-6 TGTGCCAGCAGCTTAGGGCAGAACTACGAGCAGTACTTC CASSLGQNYEQYF
- TRBJ2-7 - TRBV6-5 TGTGCCAGCAGTTACTCGGGGGGACTCTACGAGCAGTACTTC CASSYSGGLYEQYF
TRBD2 TRBJ2-7 - TRBV13 TGTGCCAGCAGCCCCCCGGCGGGAGACCCCTACGAGCAGTACTTC CASSPPAGDPYEQYF
TRBD1 TRBJ1-1 - TRBV2 TGTGCCAGCAGTGAAGGGGGTAGGGGGCTAGCTACTGAAGCTTTCTTT CASSEGGRGLATEAFF
TRBD1 TRBJ2-7 - TRBV7-9 TGTGCCAGCAGCAAACCCGGGACAGGGGAGTCGTGGAGGGAGCAGTACTTC CASSKPGTGESWREQYF
- TRBJ1-6 - TRBV9 TGTGCCAGCAGCGTAGAGCAGAATTCACCCCTCCACTTT CASSVEQNSPLHF
- TRBJ1-2 - TRBV28 TGTGCCAGCACTGACATACCTAGGGGGGCGGGAGGCGGCTACACCTTC CASTDIPRGAGGGYTF
- TRBJ2-5 once TRBV2 TGTGCCAGCATGAGGGACACCGGGGGGACCCAGTACTTC CASMRDTGGTQYF
TRBD2 TRBJ2-1 - TRBV29-1 TGCAGCGTTGAAAGCGGACTAGCGGGCTCCTACAATGAGCAGTTCTTC CSVESGLAGSYNEQFF
- TRBJ2-7 - TRBV6-6 TGTGCCAGCAGCCGGGGGCGGCCCCAAATAAAGTACGAGCAGTACTTC CASSRGRPQIKYEQYF
TRBD2 TRBJ2-2 - TRBV13 TGTGCCAGCAGCCCCAGCGGGGAAGATCGCGGGGAGCTGTTTTTT CASSPSGEDRGELFF
TRBD2 TRBJ2-2 once TRBV9 TGTGCCAGCAGCGTAAGCCTAGCGGTGAACACCGGGGAGCTGTTTTTT CASSVSLAVNTGELFF
- TRBJ2-3 - TRBV27 TGTGCCAGCAAGGGGGTGGGGGGGGGCACAGATACGCAGTATTTT CASKGVGGGTDTQYF
- TRBJ2-2 - TRBV7-3 TGTGCCAGCAGCTCCCTCGGGATTAATACCGGGGAGCTGTTTTTT CASSSLGINTGELFF
TRBD1 TRBJ2-7 - TRBV27 TGTGCCAGCAGCCGGGACAGATCCTACGAGCAGTACTTC CASSRDRSYEQYF
- TRBJ2-7 - TRBV28 TGTGCCAGCAGTTTGTCCGGGACAAAAACCTACGAGCAGTACTTC CASSLSGTKTYEQYF
- TRBJ2-7 - TRBV11-1 TGTGCCAGCAGCCACTGGGGCACAGGGTCCTACGAGCAGTACTTC CASSHWGTGSYEQYF
- TRBJ1-1 - TRBV7-8 TGTGCCAGCAGCTTTTCGGCCCGAATGAACACTGAAGCTTTCTTT CASSFSARMNTEAFF
- TRBJ2-5 - TRBV30 TGTGCCTGGAGTGGAGGACTAACGGAAGAGCAGTACTTC CAWSGGLTEEQYF
- TRBJ2-6 - TRBV6-5 TGTGCCAGCAAGACAGGACCCTCTGGGGCCAACGTCCTGACTTTC CASKTGPSGANVLTF
- TRBJ2-2 - TRBV10-3 TGTGCCATCAGGGGCTTTTTTAACACCGGGGAGCTGTTTTTT CAIRGFFNTGELFF
- TRBJ2-3 - TRBV19 TGTGCCAGTAGTATGTTAATAATCACAGATACGCAGTATTTT CASSMLIITDTQYF
- TRBJ1-2 - TRBV18 TGTGCCAGCTCACCGAACCTAGAACTAGATGGCTACACCTTC CASSPNLELDGYTF
- TRBJ2-3 - TRBV9 TGTGCCAGCAGCGTAGGGGGGGGCCGTGGCACAGATACGCAGTATTTT CASSVGGGRGTDTQYF
TRBD1 TRBJ2-7 - TRBV2 TGTGCCAGCAGCCGAGGAGTACCCGGACAGGGGACCTACGAGCAGTACTTC CASSRGVPGQGTYEQYF